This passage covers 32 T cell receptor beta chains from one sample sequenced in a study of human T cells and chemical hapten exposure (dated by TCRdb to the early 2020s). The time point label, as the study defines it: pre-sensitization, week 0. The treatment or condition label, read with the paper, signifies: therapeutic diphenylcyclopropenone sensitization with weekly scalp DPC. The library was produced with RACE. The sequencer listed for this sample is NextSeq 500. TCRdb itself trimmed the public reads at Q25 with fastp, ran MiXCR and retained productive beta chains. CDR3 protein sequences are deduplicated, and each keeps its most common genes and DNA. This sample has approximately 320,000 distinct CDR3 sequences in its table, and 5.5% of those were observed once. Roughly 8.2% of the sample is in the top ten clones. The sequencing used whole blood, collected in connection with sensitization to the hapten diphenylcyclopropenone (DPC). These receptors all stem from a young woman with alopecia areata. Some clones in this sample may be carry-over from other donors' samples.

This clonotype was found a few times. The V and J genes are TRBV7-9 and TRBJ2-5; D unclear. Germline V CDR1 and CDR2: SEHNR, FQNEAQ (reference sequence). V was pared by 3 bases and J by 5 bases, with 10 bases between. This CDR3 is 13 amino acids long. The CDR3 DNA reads TGTGCCAGCAGCTTTGGGAAAGGGGAGACCCAGTACTTC. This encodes CASSFGKGETQYF.

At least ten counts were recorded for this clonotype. The CDR3 reads CASSEGERALPQHF. CDR3 nucleotides: TGTGCCAGCAGTGAGGGAGAAAGAGCGTTGCCCCAGCATTTT. The chain employs TRBV25-1 and TRBJ1-5, with D unresolved. Germline-derived CDR1 and CDR2 are MGHDK and SYGVNS. V lost 3 bases and J lost 9, with 15 bases in between. There are 14 residues in the CDR3.

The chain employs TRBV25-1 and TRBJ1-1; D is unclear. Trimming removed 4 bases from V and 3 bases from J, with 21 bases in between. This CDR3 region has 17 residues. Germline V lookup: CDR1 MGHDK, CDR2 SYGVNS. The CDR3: CASSVVTAAHGDTEAFF. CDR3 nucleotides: TGTGCCAGCAGTGTAGTAACAGCCGCCCATGGCGACACTGAAGCTTTCTTT. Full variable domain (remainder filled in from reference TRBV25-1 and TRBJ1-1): EADIYQTPRYLVIGTGKKITLECSQTMGHDKMYWYQQDPGMELHLIHYSYGVNSTEKGDLSSESTVSRIRTEHFPLTLESARPSHTSQYLCASSVVTAAHGDTEAFFGQGTRLTVV.

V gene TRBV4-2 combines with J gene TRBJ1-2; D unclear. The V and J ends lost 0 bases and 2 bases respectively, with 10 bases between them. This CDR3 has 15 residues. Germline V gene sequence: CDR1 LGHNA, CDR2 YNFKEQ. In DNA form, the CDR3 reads TGTGCCAGCAGCCAAGATGTTTCGGAAAACTATGGCTACACCTTC. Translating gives CASSQDVSENYGYTF.

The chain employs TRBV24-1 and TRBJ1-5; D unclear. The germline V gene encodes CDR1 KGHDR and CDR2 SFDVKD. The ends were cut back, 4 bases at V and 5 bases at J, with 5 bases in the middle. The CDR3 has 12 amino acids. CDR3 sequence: CATSDRHQPQHF. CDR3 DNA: TGTGCCACCAGTGACCGCCATCAGCCCCAGCATTTT.

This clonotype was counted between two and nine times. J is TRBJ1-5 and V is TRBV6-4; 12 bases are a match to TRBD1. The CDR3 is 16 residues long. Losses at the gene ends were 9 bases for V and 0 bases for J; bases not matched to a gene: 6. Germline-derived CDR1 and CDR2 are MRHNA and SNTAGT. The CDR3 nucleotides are TGTGCCAGTCCGGGACAGGGGGCGGGTAGCAATCAGCCCCAGCATTTT. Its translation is CASPGQGAGSNQPQHF.

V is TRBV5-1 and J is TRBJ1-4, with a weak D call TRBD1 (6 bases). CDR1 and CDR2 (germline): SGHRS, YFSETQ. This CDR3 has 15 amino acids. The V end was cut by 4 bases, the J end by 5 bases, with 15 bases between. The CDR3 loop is CASSDRTAMNEKLFF. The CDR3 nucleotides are TGCGCCAGCAGCGATCGGACAGCTATGAATGAAAAACTGTTTTTT. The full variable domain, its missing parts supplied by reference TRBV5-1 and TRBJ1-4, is KAGVTQTPRYLIKTRGQQVTLSCSPISGHRSVSWYQQTPGQGLQFLFEYFSETQRNKGNFPGRFSGRQFSNSRSEMNVSTLELGDSALYLCASSDRTAMNEKLFFGSGTQLSVL.

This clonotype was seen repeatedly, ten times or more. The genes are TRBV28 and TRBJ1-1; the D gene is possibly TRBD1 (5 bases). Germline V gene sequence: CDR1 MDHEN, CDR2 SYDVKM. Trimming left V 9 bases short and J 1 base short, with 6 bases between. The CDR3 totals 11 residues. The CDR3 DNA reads TGTGCCAGTCAGGGGAACACTGAAGCTTTCTTT. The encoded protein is CASQGNTEAFF.

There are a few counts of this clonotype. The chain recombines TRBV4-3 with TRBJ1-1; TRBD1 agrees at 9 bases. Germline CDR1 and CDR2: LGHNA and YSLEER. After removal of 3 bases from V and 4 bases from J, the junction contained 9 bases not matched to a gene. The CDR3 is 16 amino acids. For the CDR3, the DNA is TGCGCCAGCAGCCAGGAGGGACAGGGTTGGAGCACTGAAGCTTTCTTT. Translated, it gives CASSQEGQGWSTEAFF.

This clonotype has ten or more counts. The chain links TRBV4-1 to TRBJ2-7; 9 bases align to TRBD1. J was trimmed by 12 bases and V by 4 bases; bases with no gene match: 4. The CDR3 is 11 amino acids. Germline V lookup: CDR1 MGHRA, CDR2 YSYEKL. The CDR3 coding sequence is TGCGCCAGCAGCCGGGACAGGGCGGTGTACTTC. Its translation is CASSRDRAVYF.

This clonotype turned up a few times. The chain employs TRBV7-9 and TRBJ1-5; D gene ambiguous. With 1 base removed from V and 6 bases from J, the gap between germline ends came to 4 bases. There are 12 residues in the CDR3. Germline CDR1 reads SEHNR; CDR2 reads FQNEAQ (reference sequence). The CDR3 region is CASSLEVQPQHF. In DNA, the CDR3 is TGTGCCAGCAGCTTAGAGGTTCAGCCCCAGCATTTT.

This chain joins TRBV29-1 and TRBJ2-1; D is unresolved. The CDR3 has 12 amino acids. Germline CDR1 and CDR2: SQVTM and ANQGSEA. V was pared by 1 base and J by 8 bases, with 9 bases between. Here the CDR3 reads CSVEGVGDEQFF. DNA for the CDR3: TGCAGCGTTGAAGGGGTAGGCGATGAGCAGTTCTTC.

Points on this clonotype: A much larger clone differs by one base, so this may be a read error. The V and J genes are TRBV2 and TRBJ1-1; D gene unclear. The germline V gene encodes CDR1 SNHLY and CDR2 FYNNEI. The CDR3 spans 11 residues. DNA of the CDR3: TGTGCCAGCAGGGGCTATGGTGAAGCTTACTTT. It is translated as CASRGYGEAYF.

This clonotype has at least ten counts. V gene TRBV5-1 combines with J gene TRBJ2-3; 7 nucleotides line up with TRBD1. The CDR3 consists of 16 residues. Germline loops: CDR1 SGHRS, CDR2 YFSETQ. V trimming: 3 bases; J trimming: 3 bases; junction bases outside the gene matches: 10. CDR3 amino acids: CASSSDPGQKTDTQYF. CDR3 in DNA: TGCGCCAGCAGCTCCGACCCGGGACAGAAGACAGATACGCAGTATTTT.

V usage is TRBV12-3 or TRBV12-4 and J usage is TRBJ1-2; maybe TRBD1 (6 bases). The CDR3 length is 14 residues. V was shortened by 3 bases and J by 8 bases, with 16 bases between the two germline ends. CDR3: CASSFQGNSKGYTF. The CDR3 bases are TGTGCCAGCAGTTTCCAGGGGAATAGTAAAGGCTACACCTTC.

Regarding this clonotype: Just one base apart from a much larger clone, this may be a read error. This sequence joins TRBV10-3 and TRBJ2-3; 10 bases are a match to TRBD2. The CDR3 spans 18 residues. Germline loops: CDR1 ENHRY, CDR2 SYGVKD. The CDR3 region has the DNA TGTGCCATCAGTGTATCCAGCGGGGGGGCTAGTTGGACAGATACGCTGTATTTT. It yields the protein CAISVSSGGASWTDTLYF.

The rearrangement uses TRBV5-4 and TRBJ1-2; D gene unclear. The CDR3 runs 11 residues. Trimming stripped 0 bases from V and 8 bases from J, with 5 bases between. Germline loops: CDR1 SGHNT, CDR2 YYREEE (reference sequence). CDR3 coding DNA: TGTGCCAGCAGCTTGGCCAACGGCTACACCTTC. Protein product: CASSLANGYTF.

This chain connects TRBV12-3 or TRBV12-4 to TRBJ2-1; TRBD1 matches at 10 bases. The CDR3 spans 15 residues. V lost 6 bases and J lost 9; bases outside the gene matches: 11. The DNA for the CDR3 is TGTGCCAGCAGCACCCAGGGACAGGGGAGGAGTGAGCAGTTCTTC. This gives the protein CASSTQGQGRSEQFF.

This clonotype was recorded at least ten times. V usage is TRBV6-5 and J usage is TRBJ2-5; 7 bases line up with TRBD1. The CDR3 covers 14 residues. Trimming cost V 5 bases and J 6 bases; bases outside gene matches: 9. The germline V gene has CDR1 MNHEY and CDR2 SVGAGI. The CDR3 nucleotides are TGTGCCAGCAGTCCGGACAGGTTAGGGAAGACCCAGTACTTC. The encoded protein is CASSPDRLGKTQYF.

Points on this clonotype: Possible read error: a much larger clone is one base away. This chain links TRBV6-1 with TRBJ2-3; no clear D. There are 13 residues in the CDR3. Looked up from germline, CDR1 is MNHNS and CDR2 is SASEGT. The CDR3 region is CASRRQNTETQYF. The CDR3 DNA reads TGTGCCAGCAGGCGGCAGAACACAGAAACGCAGTATTTT.

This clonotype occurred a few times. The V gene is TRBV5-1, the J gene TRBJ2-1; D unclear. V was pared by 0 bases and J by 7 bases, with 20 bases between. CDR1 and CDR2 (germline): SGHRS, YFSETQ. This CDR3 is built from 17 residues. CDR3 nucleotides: TGCGCCAGCAGCTTGGCTTTCTGGACGGAAGCCTTTAATGAGCAGTTCTTC. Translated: CASSLAFWTEAFNEQFF.

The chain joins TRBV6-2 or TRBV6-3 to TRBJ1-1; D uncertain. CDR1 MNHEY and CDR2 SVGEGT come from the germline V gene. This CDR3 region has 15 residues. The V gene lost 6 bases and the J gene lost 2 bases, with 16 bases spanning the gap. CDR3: CASSPYSSPNTEAFF. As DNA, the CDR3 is TGTGCCAGCAGCCCCTATTCTAGCCCTAACACTGAAGCTTTCTTT.

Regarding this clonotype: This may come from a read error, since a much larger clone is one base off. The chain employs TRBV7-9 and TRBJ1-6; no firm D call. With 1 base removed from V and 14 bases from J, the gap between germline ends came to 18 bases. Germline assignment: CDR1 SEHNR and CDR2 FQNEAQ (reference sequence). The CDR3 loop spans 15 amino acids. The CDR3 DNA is TGTGCCAGCAGCTTAGAAGATGTGGTTTCCGGGACCCTCCACTTT. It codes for CASSLEDVVSGTLHF.

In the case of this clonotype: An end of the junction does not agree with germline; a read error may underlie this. CDR3 protein: CASSWAFSYDQYF. CDR3 bases: TGTGCCAGCAGTTGGGCCTTTTCCTACGACCAGTACTTC. The V gene is TRBV6-2 or TRBV6-3, the J gene TRBJ2-7; D is unclear. The germline V gene encodes CDR1 MNHEY and CDR2 SVGEGT. The CDR3 is made up of 13 amino acids.

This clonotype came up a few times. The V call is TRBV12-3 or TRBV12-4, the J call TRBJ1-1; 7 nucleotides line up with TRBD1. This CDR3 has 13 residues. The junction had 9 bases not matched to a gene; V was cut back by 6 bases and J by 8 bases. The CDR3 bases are TGTGCCAGCAGACCCACAGGGGCAGCAGAAGCTTTCTTT. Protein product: CASRPTGAAEAFF.

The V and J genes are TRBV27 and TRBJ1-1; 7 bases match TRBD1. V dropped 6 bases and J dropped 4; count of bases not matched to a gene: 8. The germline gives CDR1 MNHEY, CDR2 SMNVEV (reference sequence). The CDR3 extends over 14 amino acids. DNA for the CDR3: TGTGCCAGCAGCCTACAGGGGCCGGGCACTGAAGCTTTCTTT. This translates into CASSLQGPGTEAFF.

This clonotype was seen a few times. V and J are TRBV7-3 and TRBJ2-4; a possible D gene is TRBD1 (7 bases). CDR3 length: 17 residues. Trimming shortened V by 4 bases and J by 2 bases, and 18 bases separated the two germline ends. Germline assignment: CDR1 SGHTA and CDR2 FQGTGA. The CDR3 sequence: CASSSPGGGGSKNIQYF. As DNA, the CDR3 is TGTGCCAGCAGCTCCCCAGGAGGAGGGGGCTCCAAAAACATTCAGTACTTC.

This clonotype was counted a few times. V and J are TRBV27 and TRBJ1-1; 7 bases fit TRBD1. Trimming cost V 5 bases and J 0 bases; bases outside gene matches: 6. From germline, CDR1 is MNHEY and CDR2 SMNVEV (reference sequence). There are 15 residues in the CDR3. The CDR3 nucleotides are TGTGCCAGCAGTCCACGACAGGGAATGAACACTGAAGCTTTCTTT. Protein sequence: CASSPRQGMNTEAFF.

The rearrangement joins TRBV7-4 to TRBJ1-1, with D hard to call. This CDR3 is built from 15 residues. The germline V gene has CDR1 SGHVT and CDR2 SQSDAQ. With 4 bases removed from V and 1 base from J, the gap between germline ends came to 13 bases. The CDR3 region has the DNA TGTGCCAGCAGCTGTCCCCCAGTATCGAACACTGAAGCTTTCTTT. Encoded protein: CASSCPPVSNTEAFF.

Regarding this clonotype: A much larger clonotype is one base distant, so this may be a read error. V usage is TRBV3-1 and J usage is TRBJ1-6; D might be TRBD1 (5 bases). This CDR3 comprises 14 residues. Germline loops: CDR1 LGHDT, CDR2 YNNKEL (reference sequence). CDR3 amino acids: CASSQRGSNSPLYF. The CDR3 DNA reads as TGTGCCAGCAGCCAAAGGGGATCGAATTCACCCCTCTACTTT.

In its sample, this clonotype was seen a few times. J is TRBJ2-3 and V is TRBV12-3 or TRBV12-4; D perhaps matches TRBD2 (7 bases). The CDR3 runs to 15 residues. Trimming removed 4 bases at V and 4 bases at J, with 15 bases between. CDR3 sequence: CASSSVEGGADTQYF. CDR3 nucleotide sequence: TGTGCCAGCAGTTCTGTGGAAGGGGGGGCAGATACGCAGTATTTT.

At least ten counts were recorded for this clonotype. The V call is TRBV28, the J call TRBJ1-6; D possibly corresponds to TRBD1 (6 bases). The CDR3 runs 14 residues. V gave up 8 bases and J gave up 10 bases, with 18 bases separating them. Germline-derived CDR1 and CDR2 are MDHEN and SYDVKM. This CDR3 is CASSRQDGTSPLHF. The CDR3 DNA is TGTGCCAGCTCGAGACAGGACGGAACCTCACCCCTCCACTTT.